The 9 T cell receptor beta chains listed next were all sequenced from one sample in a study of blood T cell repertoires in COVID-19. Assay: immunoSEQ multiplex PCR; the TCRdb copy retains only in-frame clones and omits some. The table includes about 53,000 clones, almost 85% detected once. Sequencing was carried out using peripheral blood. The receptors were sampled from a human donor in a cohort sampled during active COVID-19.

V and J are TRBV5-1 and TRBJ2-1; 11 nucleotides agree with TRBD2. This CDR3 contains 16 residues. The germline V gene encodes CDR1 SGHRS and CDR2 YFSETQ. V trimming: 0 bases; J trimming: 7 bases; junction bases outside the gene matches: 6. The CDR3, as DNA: TGCGCCAGCAGCTTGGTCGCTAGCGGGGGGTTTAATGAGCAGTTCTTC. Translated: CASSLVASGGFNEQFF. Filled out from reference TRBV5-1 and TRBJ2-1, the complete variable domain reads KAGVTQTPRYLIKTRGQQVTLSCSPISGHRSVSWYQQTPGQGLQFLFEYFSETQRNKGNFPGRFSGRQFSNSRSEMNVSTLELGDSALYLCASSLVASGGFNEQFFGPGTRLTVL.

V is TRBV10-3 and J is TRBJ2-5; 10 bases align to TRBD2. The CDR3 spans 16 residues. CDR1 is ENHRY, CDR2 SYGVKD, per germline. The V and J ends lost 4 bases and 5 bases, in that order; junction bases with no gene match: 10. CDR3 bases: TGTGCCATCAGTGGAGGGGGAACTAGCGGGGTTGAGACCCAGTACTTC. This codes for CAISGGGTSGVETQYF.

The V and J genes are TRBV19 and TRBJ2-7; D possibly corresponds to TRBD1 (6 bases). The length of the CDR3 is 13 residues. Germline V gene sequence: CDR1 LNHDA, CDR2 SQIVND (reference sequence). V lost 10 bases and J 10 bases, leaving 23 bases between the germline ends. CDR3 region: CATKVQGQPFQYF. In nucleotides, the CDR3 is TGTGCCACTAAGGTACAGGGTCAACCTTTTCAGTACTTC. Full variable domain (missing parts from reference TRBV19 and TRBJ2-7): DGGITQSPKYLFRKEGQNVTLSCEQNLNHDAMYWYRQDPGQGLRLIYYSQIVNDFQKGDIAEGYSVSREKKESFPLTVTSAQKNPTAFYLCATKVQGQPFQYFGPGTRLTVT.

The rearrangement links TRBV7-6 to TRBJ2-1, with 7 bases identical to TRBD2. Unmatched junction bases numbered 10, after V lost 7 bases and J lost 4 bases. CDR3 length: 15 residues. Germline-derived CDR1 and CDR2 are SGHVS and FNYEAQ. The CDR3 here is CASTRGAGNYNEQFF. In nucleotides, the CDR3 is TGTGCCAGCACCCGAGGAGCGGGGAATTACAATGAGCAGTTCTTC. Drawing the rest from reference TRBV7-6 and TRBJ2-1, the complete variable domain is GAGVSQSPRYKVTKRGQDVALRCDPISGHVSLYWYRQALGQGPEFLTYFNYEAQQDKSGLPNDRFSAERPEGSISTLTIQRTEQRDSAMYRCASTRGAGNYNEQFFGPGTRLTVL.

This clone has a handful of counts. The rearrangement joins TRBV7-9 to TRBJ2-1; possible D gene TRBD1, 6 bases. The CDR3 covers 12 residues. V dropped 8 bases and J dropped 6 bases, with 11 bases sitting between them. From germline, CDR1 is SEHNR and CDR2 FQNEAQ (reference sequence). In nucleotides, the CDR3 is TGTGCCAGCTTGGGACAAAGCAATGAGCAGTTCTTC. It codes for CASLGQSNEQFF.

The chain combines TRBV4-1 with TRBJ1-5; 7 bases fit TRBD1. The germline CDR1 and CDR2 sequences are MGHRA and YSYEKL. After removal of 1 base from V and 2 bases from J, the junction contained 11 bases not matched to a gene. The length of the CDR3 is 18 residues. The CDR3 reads CASSQGVRGRLGNQPQHF. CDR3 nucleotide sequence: TGCGCCAGCAGCCAAGGGGTAAGGGGGCGCTTGGGCAATCAGCCCCAGCATTTT.

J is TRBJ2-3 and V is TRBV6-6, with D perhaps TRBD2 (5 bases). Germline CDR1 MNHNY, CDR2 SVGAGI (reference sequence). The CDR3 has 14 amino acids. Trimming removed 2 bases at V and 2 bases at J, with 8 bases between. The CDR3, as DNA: TGTGCCAGCAGTTACGCTAGCCCCACAGATACGCAGTATTTT. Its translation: CASSYASPTDTQYF.

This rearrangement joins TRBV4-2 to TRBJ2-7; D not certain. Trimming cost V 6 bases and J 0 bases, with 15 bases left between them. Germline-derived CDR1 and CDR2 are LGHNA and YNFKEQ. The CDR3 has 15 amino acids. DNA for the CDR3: TGTGCCAGCAGTACTTATCAGCGCAGCTCCTACGAGCAGTACTTC. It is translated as CASSTYQRSSYEQYF.

As DNA, the CDR3 is TGCGCCAGCAGCTTGAGGGAGCGATCTAACACCGGGGAGCTGTTTTTT. It translates to CASSLRERSNTGELFF. The rearrangement uses TRBV5-1 and TRBJ2-2; D is perhaps TRBD2 (5 bases). Per germline, CDR1 SGHRS and CDR2 YFSETQ. The V and J ends lost 1 base and 2 bases respectively, with 12 bases between them. CDR3 length: 16 residues. The entire variable domain, with the rest obtained from reference TRBV5-1 and TRBJ2-2, is as follows: KAGVTQTPRYLIKTRGQQVTLSCSPISGHRSVSWYQQTPGQGLQFLFEYFSETQRNKGNFPGRFSGRQFSNSRSEMNVSTLELGDSALYLCASSLRERSNTGELFFGEGSRLTVL.